The present T cell receptor beta chain was sequenced within a study of metastatic and nonmetastatic thyroid tumors. Study-level information: Repertoires from malignant and benign thyroid patients were compared across blood and tumor or nodule tissue. Study-wide results and caveats: It was reported that TCR beta diversity was significantly higher in malignant thyroid tumors than benign nodules, in blood and tumor.

The entire patient cohort was treatment-naive prior to thyroid surgery. With respect to this clone: The antigen is unknown.

The ends were cut back, 6 bases at V and 2 bases at J, with 16 bases in the middle. From germline, CDR1 is LGHNA and CDR2 YNFKEQ. The CDR3 extends over 15 amino acids. Per the original data handling: Between-group CDR3 differences, defined by clinicopathological status, yielded a distant-metastasis classifier for papillary thyroid cancer. Using MiXCR, TCRdb re-called clones from the PCR reads. Here the V and J calls rest on TCRdb's processing, not on the authors' analysis. Among 70,000 or so clones listed, approximately 15% were seen once. Sample: blood. V is TRBV4-2 and J is TRBJ2-5; a possible D gene is TRBD2 (7 bases). The TCR originated in a male donor with papillary thyroid cancer or a benign thyroid nodule (not recorded which). Some clones in this sample may be carry-over from other donors' samples. CDR3 amino acids: CASSRGADSQETQYF. The DNA of the CDR3 is TGTGCCAGCAGTCGGGGGGCCGATTCACAAGAGACCCAGTACTTC.